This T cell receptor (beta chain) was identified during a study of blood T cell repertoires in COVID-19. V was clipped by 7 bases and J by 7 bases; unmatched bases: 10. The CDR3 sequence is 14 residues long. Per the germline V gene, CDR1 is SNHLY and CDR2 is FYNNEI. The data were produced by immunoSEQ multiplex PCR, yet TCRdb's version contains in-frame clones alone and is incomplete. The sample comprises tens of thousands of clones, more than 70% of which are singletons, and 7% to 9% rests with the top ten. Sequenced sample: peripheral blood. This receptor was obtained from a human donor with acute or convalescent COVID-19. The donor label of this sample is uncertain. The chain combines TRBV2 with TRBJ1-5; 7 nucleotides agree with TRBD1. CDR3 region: CASTQGQQGQPQHF. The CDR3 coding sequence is TGTGCCAGCACTCAGGGACAGCAGGGGCAGCCCCAGCATTTT.